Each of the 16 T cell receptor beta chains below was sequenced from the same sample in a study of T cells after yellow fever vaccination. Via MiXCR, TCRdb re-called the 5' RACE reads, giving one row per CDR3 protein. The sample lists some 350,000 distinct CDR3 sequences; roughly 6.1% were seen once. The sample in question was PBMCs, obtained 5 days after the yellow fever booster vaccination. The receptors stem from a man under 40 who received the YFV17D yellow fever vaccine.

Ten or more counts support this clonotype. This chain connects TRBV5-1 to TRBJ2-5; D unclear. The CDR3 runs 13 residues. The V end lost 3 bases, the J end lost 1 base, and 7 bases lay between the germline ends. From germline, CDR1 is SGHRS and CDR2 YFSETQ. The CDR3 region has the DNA TGCGCCAGCAGCTCAGGAATCCAAGAGACCCAGTACTTC. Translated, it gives CASSSGIQETQYF.

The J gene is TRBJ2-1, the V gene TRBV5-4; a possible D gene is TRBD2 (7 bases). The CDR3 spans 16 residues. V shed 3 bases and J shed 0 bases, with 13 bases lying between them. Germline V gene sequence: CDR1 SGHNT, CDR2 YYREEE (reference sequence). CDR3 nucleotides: TGTGCCAGCAGCTCGGCGGGGGCGGGCTCCTACAATGAGCAGTTCTTC. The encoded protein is CASSSAGAGSYNEQFF.

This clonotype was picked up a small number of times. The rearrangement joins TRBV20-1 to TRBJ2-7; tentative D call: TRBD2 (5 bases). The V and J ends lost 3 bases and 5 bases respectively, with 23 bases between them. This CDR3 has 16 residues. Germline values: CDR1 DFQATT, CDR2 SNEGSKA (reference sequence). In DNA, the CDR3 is TGCAGTGCTAGGAAAGGGCTAGCCTCCCCTTCGGACGAGCAGTACTTC. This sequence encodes CSARKGLASPSDEQYF.

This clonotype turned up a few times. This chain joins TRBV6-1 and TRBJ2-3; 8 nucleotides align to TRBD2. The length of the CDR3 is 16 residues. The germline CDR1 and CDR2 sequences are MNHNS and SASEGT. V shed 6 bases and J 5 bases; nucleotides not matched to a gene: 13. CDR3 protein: CASRAGRAVVGDTQYF. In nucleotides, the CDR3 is TGTGCCAGCAGAGCCGGGAGGGCCGTTGTGGGAGATACGCAGTATTTT.

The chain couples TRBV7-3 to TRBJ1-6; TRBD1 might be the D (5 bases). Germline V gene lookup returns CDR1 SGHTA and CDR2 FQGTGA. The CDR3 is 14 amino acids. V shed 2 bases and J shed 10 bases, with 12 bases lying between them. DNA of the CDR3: TGTGCCAGCAGCTTAGGGGCGTATGGCTCACCCCTCCACTTT. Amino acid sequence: CASSLGAYGSPLHF. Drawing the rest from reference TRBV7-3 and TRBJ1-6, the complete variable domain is GAGVSQTPSNKVTEKGKYVELRCDPISGHTALYWYRQSLGQGPEFLIYFQGTGAADDSGLPNDRFFAVRPEGSVSTLKIQRTERGDSAVYLCASSLGAYGSPLHFGNGTRLTVT.

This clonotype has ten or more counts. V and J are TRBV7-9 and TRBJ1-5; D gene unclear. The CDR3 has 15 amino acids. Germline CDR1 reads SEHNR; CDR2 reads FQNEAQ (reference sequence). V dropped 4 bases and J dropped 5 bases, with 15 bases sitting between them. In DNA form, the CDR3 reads TGTGCCAGCAGCTCCTCCTTCCTCAAAGATCAGCCCCAGCATTTT. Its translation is CASSSSFLKDQPQHF.

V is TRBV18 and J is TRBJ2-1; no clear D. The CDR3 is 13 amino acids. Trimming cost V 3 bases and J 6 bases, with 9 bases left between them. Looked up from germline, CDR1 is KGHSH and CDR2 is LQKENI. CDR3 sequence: CASSPQTVNEQFF. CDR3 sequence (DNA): TGTGCCAGCTCACCCCAGACTGTCAATGAGCAGTTCTTC.

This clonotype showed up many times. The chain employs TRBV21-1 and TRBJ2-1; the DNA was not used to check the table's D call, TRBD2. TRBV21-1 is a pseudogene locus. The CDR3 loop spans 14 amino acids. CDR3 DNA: TGTGCCCGAAAGCGGGAGGGCCGAAGGAATGAGCAGTTCTTC. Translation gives CARKREGRRNEQFF.

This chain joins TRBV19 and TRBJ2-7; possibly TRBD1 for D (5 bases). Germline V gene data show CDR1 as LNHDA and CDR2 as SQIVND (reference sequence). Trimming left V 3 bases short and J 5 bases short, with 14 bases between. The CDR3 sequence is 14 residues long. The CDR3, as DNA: TGTGCCAGTAGTATTTCAGGGCAAAGGAACGAGCAGTACTTC. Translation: CASSISGQRNEQYF.

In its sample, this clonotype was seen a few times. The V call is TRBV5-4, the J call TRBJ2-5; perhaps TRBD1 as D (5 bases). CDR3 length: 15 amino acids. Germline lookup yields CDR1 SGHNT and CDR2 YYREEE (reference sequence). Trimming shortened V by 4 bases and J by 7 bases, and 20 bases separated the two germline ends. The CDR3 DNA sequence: TGTGCCAGCAGCCCCGGAACTGACAGCCACGGGACCCAGTACTTC. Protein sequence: CASSPGTDSHGTQYF.

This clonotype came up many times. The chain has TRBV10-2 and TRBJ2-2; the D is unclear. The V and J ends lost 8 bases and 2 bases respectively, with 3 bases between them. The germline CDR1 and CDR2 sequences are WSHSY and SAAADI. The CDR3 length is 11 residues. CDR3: CASHNTGELFF. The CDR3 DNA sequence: TGCGCCAGCCACAACACCGGGGAGCTGTTTTTT.

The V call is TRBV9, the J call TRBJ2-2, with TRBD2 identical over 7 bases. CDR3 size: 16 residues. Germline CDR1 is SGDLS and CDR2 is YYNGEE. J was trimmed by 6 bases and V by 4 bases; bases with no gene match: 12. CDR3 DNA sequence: TGTGCCAGCAGCCACTCCGGGGCGGGAGTATCCGGGGAGCTGTTTTTT. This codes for CASSHSGAGVSGELFF. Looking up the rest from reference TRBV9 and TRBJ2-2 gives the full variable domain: DSGVTQTPKHLITATGQRVTLRCSPRSGDLSVYWYQQSLDQGLQFLIQYYNGEERAKGNILERFSAQQFPDLHSELNLSSLELGDSALYFCASSHSGAGVSGELFFGEGSRLTVL.

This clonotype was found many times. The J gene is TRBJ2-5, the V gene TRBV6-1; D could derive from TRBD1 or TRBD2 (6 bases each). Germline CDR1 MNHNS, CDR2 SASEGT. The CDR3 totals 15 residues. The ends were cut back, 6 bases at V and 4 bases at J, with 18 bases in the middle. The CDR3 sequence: CASRPRGARGETQYF. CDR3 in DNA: TGTGCCAGCAGGCCGAGGGGGGCGCGGGGAGAGACCCAGTACTTC.

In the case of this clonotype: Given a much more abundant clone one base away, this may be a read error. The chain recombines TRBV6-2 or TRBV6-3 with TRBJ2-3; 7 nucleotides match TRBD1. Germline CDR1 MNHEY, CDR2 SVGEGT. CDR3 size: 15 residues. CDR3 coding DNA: TGTGCCAGCAGTTACCCTAGGGGACAGCCGGATACGCAGTCTTTT. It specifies CASSYPRGQPDTQSF.

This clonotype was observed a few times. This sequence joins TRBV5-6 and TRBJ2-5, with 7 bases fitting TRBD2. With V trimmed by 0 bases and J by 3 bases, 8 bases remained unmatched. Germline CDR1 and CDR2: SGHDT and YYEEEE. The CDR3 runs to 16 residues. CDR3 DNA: TGTGCCAGCAGCTTGGGAAGCGGGATCCGGGAAGAGACCCAGTACTTC. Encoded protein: CASSLGSGIREETQYF. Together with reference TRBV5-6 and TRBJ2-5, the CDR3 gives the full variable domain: DAGVTQSPTHLIKTRGQQVTLRCSPKSGHDTVSWYQQALGQGPQFIFQYYEEEERQRGNFPDRFSGHQFPNYSSELNVNALLLGDSALYLCASSLGSGIREETQYFGPGTRLLVL.

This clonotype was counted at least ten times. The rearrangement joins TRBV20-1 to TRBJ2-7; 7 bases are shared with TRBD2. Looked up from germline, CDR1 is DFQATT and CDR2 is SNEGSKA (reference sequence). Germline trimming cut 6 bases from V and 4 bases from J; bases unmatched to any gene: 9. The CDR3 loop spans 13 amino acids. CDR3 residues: CSASHLREYEQYF. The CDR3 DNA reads TGCAGTGCGAGCCACCTGCGGGAGTACGAGCAGTACTTC.